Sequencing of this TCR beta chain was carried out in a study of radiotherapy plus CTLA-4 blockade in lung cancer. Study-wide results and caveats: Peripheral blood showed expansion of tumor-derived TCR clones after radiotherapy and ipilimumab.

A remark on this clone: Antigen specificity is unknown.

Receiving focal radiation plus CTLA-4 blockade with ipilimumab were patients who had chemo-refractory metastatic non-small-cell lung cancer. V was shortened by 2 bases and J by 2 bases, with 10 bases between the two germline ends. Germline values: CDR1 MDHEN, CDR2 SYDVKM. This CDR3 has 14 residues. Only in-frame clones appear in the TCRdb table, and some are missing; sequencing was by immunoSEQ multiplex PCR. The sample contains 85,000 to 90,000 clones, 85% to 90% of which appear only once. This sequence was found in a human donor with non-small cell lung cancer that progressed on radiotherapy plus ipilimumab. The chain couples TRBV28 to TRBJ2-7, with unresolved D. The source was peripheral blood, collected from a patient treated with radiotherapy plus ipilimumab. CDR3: CASSLRPTTYEQYF. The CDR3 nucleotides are TGTGCCAGCAGTTTACGGCCCACCACCTACGAGCAGTACTTC.